The 24 T cell receptor beta chains in this list originate from one sample, sequenced in a study of T cells after yellow fever vaccination. In TCRdb, the 5' RACE reads were re-called with MiXCR into one record per CDR3 protein. The sample lists 400,000 or so distinct CDR3 sequences; around a sixth were seen once. Here the sequenced sample was PBMCs, taken before the yellow fever booster vaccination. The receptor source for this set is a young man who received the YFV17D yellow fever vaccine.

This clonotype was observed a few times. The chain joins TRBV7-8 to TRBJ2-6; D ambiguous. The CDR3 length is 16 residues. The germline CDR1 and CDR2 sequences are SGHVS and FQNEAQ. Deletions cut 1 base from V and 1 base from J, with 8 bases between. The CDR3 spells CASSLDSASGANVLTF. In DNA, the CDR3 is TGTGCCAGCAGCTTAGATTCGGCATCTGGGGCCAACGTCCTGACTTTC.

This clonotype was seen only a few times. V gene TRBV20-1 combines with J gene TRBJ2-5, with D tentatively TRBD1 (5 bases). CDR3 size: 14 residues. Germline CDR1 reads DFQATT; CDR2 reads SNEGSKA (reference sequence). V lost 1 base and J lost 5, with 14 bases in between. The CDR3 DNA reads TGCAGTGCTAGAGTCCCGGACAATCAGGAGACCCAGTACTTC. Protein: CSARVPDNQETQYF.

The chain is built from TRBV12-3 or TRBV12-4 and TRBJ2-2; weak D call: TRBD1 (5 bases). The CDR3 contains 14 residues. Trimming took off 5 bases at V and 0 bases at J, with 7 bases between the two ends. This CDR3 is CASSRQTNTGELFF. The CDR3 DNA follows: TGTGCCAGCAGTAGACAGACGAACACCGGGGAGCTGTTTTTT.

This clonotype has a count of ten or more. This chain connects TRBV4-3 to TRBJ2-5; D not resolved. Trimming removed 10 bases from V and 2 bases from J, with 14 bases in between. CDR3 length: 13 amino acids. Germline lookup yields CDR1 LGHNA and CDR2 YSLEER. Here the CDR3 DNA reads TGCGCCACCCCAGACTTGCCACAAGAGACCCAGTACTTC. It is translated as CATPDLPQETQYF.

This clonotype appeared many times. The chain is built from TRBV6-6 and TRBJ2-2; TRBD2 aligns across 11 bases. The germline gives CDR1 MNHNY, CDR2 SVGAGI (reference sequence). The trim removed 5 bases at V and 6 bases at J, leaving 5 bases unmatched. The CDR3 contains 15 residues. DNA of the CDR3: TGTGCCAGCAGTCAATCGGGACTAGCGGCCGGGGAGCTGTTTTTT. Protein sequence: CASSQSGLAAGELFF.

The chain employs TRBV5-1 and TRBJ2-7, with D unclear. Germline CDR1 SGHRS, CDR2 YFSETQ. The length of the CDR3 is 14 residues. V lost 2 bases and J 2 bases, leaving 11 bases between the germline ends. Here the CDR3 reads CASSFSPATYEQYV. As DNA, the CDR3 is TGCGCCAGCAGCTTTAGTCCAGCGACCTACGAGCAGTACGTC.

The chain couples TRBV28 to TRBJ1-2, with 7 bases lining up with TRBD1. J gave up 7 bases and V 6 bases, and 5 bases lay outside the gene matches. Germline V gene sequence: CDR1 MDHEN, CDR2 SYDVKM. The CDR3 loop spans 12 amino acids. The CDR3, as DNA: TGTGCCAGCAGAGAAAACAGGGGTGGCTACACCTTC. Translation gives CASRENRGGYTF.

The chain couples TRBV4-3 to TRBJ1-2, with 7 bases identical to TRBD1. J was trimmed by 2 bases and V by 0 bases; bases with no gene match: 3. The CDR3 runs 15 residues. From germline, CDR1 is LGHNA and CDR2 YSLEER. The CDR3 DNA is TGCGCCAGCAGCCAAGATCCGGGACAGAACTATGGCTACACCTTC. Protein sequence: CASSQDPGQNYGYTF.

This clonotype was seen more than once but under ten times. The chain has TRBV6-2 or TRBV6-3 and TRBJ2-5; no definite D call. The germline V and J ends were trimmed by 6 bases and 5 bases, with 10 bases remaining between them. The germline gives CDR1 MNHEY, CDR2 SVGEGT. The CDR3 has 12 amino acids. The CDR3 coding sequence is TGTGCCAGCAGCTCCCCCTGGGAGACCCAGTACTTC. Translating gives CASSSPWETQYF.

This clonotype was picked up a small number of times. J is TRBJ2-7 and V is TRBV6-2 or TRBV6-3; a weak D match, TRBD2 (7 bases). There are 14 residues in the CDR3. Germline CDR1 and CDR2: MNHEY and SVGEGT. V shed 11 bases and J shed 2 bases, with 19 bases lying between them. The DNA for the CDR3 is TGTGCCCTCAGCCCGGGGGGCGCAACCTACGAGCAGTACTTC. Protein product: CALSPGGATYEQYF.

This clonotype came up a few times. This rearrangement joins TRBV5-1 to TRBJ2-1; possible D gene TRBD1, 6 bases. Germline CDR1 reads SGHRS; CDR2 reads YFSETQ. V gave up 5 bases and J gave up 8 bases, with 17 bases separating them. This CDR3 region has 14 residues. CDR3 region: CASRRTEHSDEQFF. The CDR3 region has the DNA TGCGCCAGCAGGAGGACAGAGCACTCGGATGAGCAGTTCTTC.

This clonotype turned up a few times. The chain carries TRBV24-1 and TRBJ1-2; 7 bases match TRBD1. The length of the CDR3 is 20 residues. V lost 0 bases and J lost 4; bases outside the gene matches: 19. CDR1 and CDR2 from the germline V gene are KGHDR and SFDVKD. CDR3 sequence: CATSDLARRDRALGSYGYTF. The CDR3 DNA reads as TGTGCCACCAGTGATTTGGCTCGTCGGGACAGAGCTCTAGGTAGCTATGGCTACACCTTC.

The J gene is TRBJ1-2, the V gene TRBV12-3 or TRBV12-4, with a possible D match to TRBD1 (6 bases). This CDR3 has 13 residues. V was shortened by 5 bases and J by 8 bases, with 15 bases between the two germline ends. CDR3 residues: CASSHRDKEGYTF. CDR3 DNA sequence: TGTGCCAGCAGTCACCGGGACAAGGAAGGCTACACCTTC.

The chain couples TRBV5-6 to TRBJ2-1, with unresolved D. The CDR3 contains 12 residues. V was trimmed by 1 base and J by 11 bases, leaving 10 bases between them. CDR1 and CDR2 (germline): SGHDT, YYEEEE. The CDR3: CASSLHIGQQFF. CDR3 in DNA: TGTGCCAGCAGCTTGCACATCGGGCAGCAGTTCTTC.

This chain links TRBV11-2 with TRBJ2-2, with unresolved D. The CDR3 has 14 residues. Trimming took 5 bases from V and 3 from J, leaving 10 bases between them. In germline, CDR1 is SGHAT, CDR2 FQNNGV. The CDR3 DNA reads TGTGCCAGCAGCCCCCGTAGTGACACCGGGGAGCTGTTTTTT. This encodes CASSPRSDTGELFF.

V gene TRBV20-1 combines with J gene TRBJ2-7; D uncertain. The CDR3 is 13 residues long. Germline V gene lookup returns CDR1 DFQATT and CDR2 SNEGSKA (reference sequence). Trimming cost V 2 bases and J 6 bases, with 14 bases left between them. The CDR3 nucleotides are TGCAGTGCTAGATCCCCCCGGTCGGGCGAGCAGTACTTC. Translation gives CSARSPRSGEQYF.

The table lists this clonotype with many counts. The chain links TRBV12-3 or TRBV12-4 to TRBJ2-1; TRBD2 agrees at 10 bases. The V and J ends lost 7 bases and 5 bases, in that order; junction bases with no gene match: 5. CDR3 size: 14 residues. The CDR3 loop reads CASTLAGANNEQFF. The CDR3, as DNA: TGTGCCAGCACCCTAGCGGGGGCCAACAATGAGCAGTTCTTC.

J is TRBJ2-3 and V is TRBV10-2; perhaps TRBD2 as D (6 bases). Trimming stripped 3 bases from V and 4 bases from J, with 11 bases between. The CDR3 length is 14 residues. Germline assignment: CDR1 WSHSY and CDR2 SAAADI. The CDR3 sequence: CASSERGAADTQYF. Written as DNA, the CDR3 is TGCGCCAGCAGTGAACGCGGGGCGGCAGATACGCAGTATTTT.

The chain links TRBV20-1 to TRBJ2-7, with 10 bases fitting TRBD1. The CDR3 consists of 14 residues. Germline trimming cut 3 bases from V and 3 bases from J; bases unmatched to any gene: 5. CDR1 DFQATT and CDR2 SNEGSKA come from the germline V gene (reference sequence). As DNA, the CDR3 is TGCAGTGCTAGGGACAGGGGGTATTACTACGAGCAGTACGTC. Protein product: CSARDRGYYYEQYV.

The chain links TRBV18 to TRBJ2-6; TRBD2 matches at 9 bases. Per germline, CDR1 KGHSH and CDR2 LQKENI. The CDR3 runs 16 residues. V was pared by 3 bases and J by 2 bases, with 2 bases of the junction left unmatched. In DNA, the CDR3 is TGTGCCAGCTCACCCGGGACTAGCCCTGGGGCCAACGTCCTGACTTTC. Its translation is CASSPGTSPGANVLTF.

The chain couples TRBV6-5 to TRBJ2-5, with unresolved D. The CDR3 is made up of 15 amino acids. The V gene lost 4 bases and the J gene lost 0 bases, with 12 bases spanning the gap. Germline V CDR1 and CDR2: MNHEY, SVGAGI. The chain's CDR3 is CASSLASTYQETQYF. CDR3 sequence (DNA): TGTGCCAGCAGTTTGGCTTCGACGTACCAAGAGACCCAGTACTTC.

This chain connects TRBV6-6 to TRBJ2-7; a weak D match, TRBD2 (6 bases). The germline V gene encodes CDR1 MNHNY and CDR2 SVGAGI (reference sequence). V shed 5 bases and J shed 1 base, with 9 bases lying between them. There are 13 residues in the CDR3. CDR3 in DNA: TGTGCCAGCAGTAGCGGGTTTTCCTACGAGCAGTACTTC. Protein product: CASSSGFSYEQYF.

This chain links TRBV20-1 with TRBJ2-1; 9 bases are a match to TRBD2. V lost 3 bases, J lost 0 bases, and 12 bases stayed unmatched. CDR1 and CDR2 from the germline V gene are DFQATT and SNEGSKA (reference sequence). This CDR3 has 18 residues. CDR3 loop: CSARPRLAGRSSYNEQFF. The CDR3 bases are TGCAGTGCTAGGCCCCGGCTAGCGGGGAGGAGCTCCTACAATGAGCAGTTCTTC.

V gene TRBV20-1 combines with J gene TRBJ1-5; a weak D match, TRBD1 (5 bases). Germline V gene data show CDR1 as DFQATT and CDR2 as SNEGSKA (reference sequence). V shed 5 bases and J shed 7 bases, with 15 bases lying between them. The CDR3 totals 13 residues. The DNA of the CDR3 is TGCAGTGCTTCTTCAGGGTATTACCAGCCCCAGCATTTT. Its protein is CSASSGYYQPQHF.